Shown below are 19 T cell receptor beta chains from a single sample sequenced in a study of T cell changes during pregnancy in multiple sclerosis. Only in-frame clones appear in the TCRdb table, and some are missing; sequencing was by immunoSEQ multiplex PCR. Among 65,000 to 80,000 clones listed, 90% were seen once. The sequenced sample was peripheral blood, obtained in the third trimester of pregnancy. The receptors stem from a female donor with multiple sclerosis, enrolled in a pregnancy study.

This chain joins TRBV7-9 and TRBJ2-1; 8 bases map to TRBD2. Germline CDR1 SEHNR, CDR2 FQNEAQ (reference sequence). V shed 2 bases, J shed 9 bases, and the junction held 15 bases outside the gene matches. The CDR3 runs to 17 residues. CDR3 protein: CASSLPRGREARSEQFF. CDR3 DNA sequence: TGTGCCAGCAGCTTACCTCGGGGGCGGGAGGCCCGGAGTGAGCAGTTCTTC.

This clone has only one observation. The CDR3 sequence is CASRKTGPNYGYTF. CDR3 DNA: TGTGCCAGTAGAAAGACAGGCCCTAACTATGGCTACACCTTC. This chain joins TRBV19 and TRBJ1-2, with TRBD1 as a possible D gene (6 bases). Germline-derived CDR1 and CDR2 are LNHDA and SQIVND (reference sequence). Trimming took off 6 bases at V and 0 bases at J, with 11 bases between the two ends. The CDR3 contains 14 residues.

The genes are TRBV7-8 and TRBJ2-7, with TRBD1 matching 7 bases. The germline V gene has CDR1 SGHVS and CDR2 FQNEAQ. Losses at the gene ends were 5 bases for V and 6 bases for J; bases not matched to a gene: 10. This CDR3 is built from 14 residues. The CDR3 here is CASSPSDRALEQYF. The CDR3 nucleotides are TGTGCCAGCAGCCCATCCGACAGGGCACTCGAGCAGTACTTC.

This chain's CDR3 is CATLVENGANVLTF. The CDR3 DNA follows: TGTGCCACCCTGGTCGAGAATGGGGCCAACGTCCTGACTTTC. The rearrangement joins TRBV10-3 to TRBJ2-6, with D uncertain. Germline loops: CDR1 ENHRY, CDR2 SYGVKD. With 10 bases removed from V and 3 bases from J, the gap between germline ends came to 13 bases. The CDR3 is made up of 14 amino acids.

The chain uses TRBV11-3 and TRBJ2-3, with D maybe TRBD1 (5 bases). V was clipped by 5 bases and J by 1 base, with 10 bases between them. The CDR3 covers 14 residues. Germline V gives CDR1 SGHNT, CDR2 YENEEA. The CDR3 region has the DNA TGTGCCAGCAGCGGAGACAGCCGCACAGATACGCAGTATTTT. Amino acids: CASSGDSRTDTQYF.

V is TRBV27 and J is TRBJ1-2; 10 bases line up with TRBD1. The V segment lost 6 bases and the J segment 4 bases; nucleotides outside the gene matches: 8. The CDR3 spans 15 residues. Germline-derived CDR1 and CDR2 are MNHEY and SMNVEV (reference sequence). CDR3 sequence (DNA): TGTGCCAGCAGCACACGGGACAGGGGCTTCTATGGCTACACCTTC. Its protein is CASSTRDRGFYGYTF.

The chain carries TRBV30 and TRBJ2-7, with 9 nucleotides matching TRBD1. The junction had 11 bases not matched to a gene; V was cut back by 4 bases and J by 4 bases. This CDR3 has 15 residues. Germline-derived CDR1 and CDR2 are GTSNPN and SVGIG (reference sequence). CDR3 amino acids: CAWNRPGQGRYEQYF. The CDR3 coding sequence is TGTGCCTGGAACCGACCGGGACAGGGTAGGTACGAGCAGTACTTC.

V usage is TRBV9 and J usage is TRBJ1-2, with D tentatively TRBD1 (6 bases). With 3 bases removed from V and 9 bases from J, the gap between germline ends came to 21 bases. CDR1 and CDR2 (germline): SGDLS, YYNGEE. The CDR3 sequence is 15 residues long. CDR3 nucleotide sequence: TGTGCCAGCAGCGCGAGAACCCGACAGGAAACTCGCTACACCTTC. It yields the protein CASSARTRQETRYTF.

This clone has a single count. The genes are TRBV30 and TRBJ1-1, with a tentative D call TRBD1 (5 bases). This CDR3 is built from 16 residues. The V end lost 1 base, the J end lost 5 bases, and 20 bases lay between the germline ends. Germline V lookup: CDR1 GTSNPN, CDR2 SVGIG (reference sequence). CDR3 sequence: CAWSGRSGWGTTEAFF. DNA of the CDR3: TGTGCCTGGAGTGGTCGATCAGGGTGGGGAACAACTGAAGCTTTCTTT. The full variable domain, in which reference TRBV30 and TRBJ1-1 provide the parts outside the CDR3, is SQTIHQWPATLVQPVGSPLSLECTVEGTSNPNLYWYRQAAGRGLQLLFYSVGIGQISSEVPQNLSASRPQDRQFILSSKKLLLSDSGFYLCAWSGRSGWGTTEAFFGQGTRLTVV.

The gene calls are TRBV19 and TRBJ2-5; 7 bases map to TRBD2. The V segment lost 3 bases and the J segment 3 bases; nucleotides outside the gene matches: 7. The CDR3 loop spans 15 amino acids. The germline V gene encodes CDR1 LNHDA and CDR2 SQIVND (reference sequence). The CDR3 nucleotides are TGTGCCAGTAGTATTTTCGCGGCGGGGGAAGAGACCCAGTACTTC. Translating gives CASSIFAAGEETQYF.

The chain has TRBV4-3 and TRBJ1-6; weak D call: TRBD1 (6 bases). Per germline, CDR1 LGHNA and CDR2 YSLEER. This CDR3 comprises 15 residues. The germline V and J ends were trimmed by 0 bases and 10 bases, with 13 bases remaining between them. The CDR3 spells CASSQEHREGSPLHF. The CDR3 coding sequence is TGCGCCAGCAGCCAAGAACACAGGGAGGGATCACCCCTCCACTTT.

This chain links TRBV11-3 with TRBJ2-5; weak D call: TRBD2 (6 bases). V lost 2 bases and J 5 bases, leaving 18 bases between the germline ends. The CDR3 is 16 residues long. Germline CDR1 reads SGHNT; CDR2 reads YENEEA. This chain's CDR3 is CASSLREAGEVETQYF. CDR3 in DNA: TGTGCCAGCAGCTTAAGGGAGGCAGGTGAAGTCGAGACCCAGTACTTC. The full variable domain, its missing parts supplied by reference TRBV11-3 and TRBJ2-5, is EAGVVQSPRYKIIEKKQPVAFWCNPISGHNTLYWYLQNLGQGPELLIRYENEEAVDDSQLPKDRFSAERLKGVDSTLKIQPAELGDSAVYLCASSLREAGEVETQYFGPGTRLLVL.

This sequence joins TRBV5-4 and TRBJ2-3; TRBD1 matches at 8 bases. The CDR3 spans 17 residues. The trim removed 0 bases at V and 3 bases at J, leaving 9 bases unmatched. Germline values: CDR1 SGHNT, CDR2 YYREEE (reference sequence). The CDR3 loop is CASSLVRATGGTDTQYF. The CDR3 coding sequence is TGTGCCAGCAGCTTGGTAAGGGCTACAGGGGGTACAGATACGCAGTATTTT.

The chain has TRBV29-1 and TRBJ1-2, with D possibly being TRBD1 (5 bases). The V end lost 7 bases, the J end lost 4 bases, and 13 bases lay between the germline ends. This CDR3 is 12 amino acids long. In germline, CDR1 is SQVTM, CDR2 ANQGSEA. For the CDR3, the DNA is TGCAGCGCCCCGTGGCAGGGCTATGGCTACACCTTC. As protein: CSAPWQGYGYTF.

This chain links TRBV7-8 with TRBJ1-5; D may be TRBD1 (6 bases). V was cut by 2 bases and J by 3 bases, with 14 bases left in between. From germline, CDR1 is SGHVS and CDR2 FQNEAQ. The CDR3 length is 16 residues. CDR3 nucleotide sequence: TGTGCCAGCAGCTTACTTGAGGACAGCAACAATCAGCCCCAGCATTTT. Its protein product is CASSLLEDSNNQPQHF. Supplemented by reference TRBV7-8 and TRBJ1-5, the full variable domain reads GAGVSQSPRYKVAKRGQDVALRCDPISGHVSLFWYQQALGQGPEFLTYFQNEAQLDKSGLPSDRFFAERPEGSVSTLKIQRTQQEDSAVYLCASSLLEDSNNQPQHFGDGTRLSIL.

In this sample, this clone is medium-sized. The chain carries TRBV10-1 and TRBJ1-1; D not resolved. Germline loops: CDR1 WNHNN, CDR2 SYGVQD (reference sequence). The CDR3 has 14 residues. Trimming cost V 2 bases and J 1 base, with 8 bases left between them. The CDR3 spells CASSEGGGNTEAFF. The CDR3, as DNA: TGCGCCAGCAGTGAGGGCGGAGGGAACACTGAAGCTTTCTTT.

In its sample, this clone was seen once. V gene TRBV5-1 combines with J gene TRBJ1-2; TRBD1 matches at 7 bases. The CDR3 consists of 15 residues. The J segment lost 8 bases and the V segment lost 1 base, leaving 11 bases of the junction unmatched. Germline values: CDR1 SGHRS, CDR2 YFSETQ. The CDR3 here is CASSLIETGVGGYTF. The CDR3 DNA reads TGCGCCAGCAGCTTGATAGAAACAGGGGTGGGAGGCTACACCTTC.

The rearrangement links TRBV23-1 to TRBJ2-7; D is possibly TRBD1 (6 bases). TRBV23-1 is marked as an open reading frame, function uncertain. V was clipped by 1 base and J by 3 bases, with 16 bases between them. The CDR3 loop spans 16 amino acids. The CDR3 loop is CASSQYGDKISYEQYF. The CDR3 nucleotides are TGCGCCAGCAGTCAATACGGGGACAAAATAAGCTACGAGCAGTACTTC.

This chain uses TRBV6-6 with TRBJ2-7, with 8 bases aligning to TRBD1. Germline V CDR1 and CDR2: MNHNY, SVGAGI (reference sequence). V lost 4 bases, J lost 5 bases, and 10 bases stayed unmatched. The CDR3 is 15 amino acids. The DNA for the CDR3 is TGTGCCAGCAGTTCAGGACAGGGATATAGTCACGAGCAGTACTTC. Translated: CASSSGQGYSHEQYF.